This T cell receptor (beta chain) comes out of a study of T-cell memory formation after mild COVID-19 (dated by TCRdb to the early 2020s). Background for the entire study: TCR sequence clusters from the two donors were largely donor specific. Longitudinal TCRalpha and TCRbeta repertoire sequencing tracked T-cell clones expanding and contracting after mild COVID-19 in a couple of donors. Two young, previously healthy adult volunteers made up the cohort, one male and one female.

The instrument was an Illumina NovaSeq 6000. TCRalpha and TCRbeta cDNA libraries were built by 5'RACE with constant-segment primers, adding sample barcodes and unique molecular identifiers. RNA was extracted from every sample with Trizol reagent. Library amplification was performed in two PCR steps, and a second sample barcode and Illumina TruSeq adapters were introduced in the second step. Sequencing of the libraries was done on an Illumina NovaSeq, producing 2 x 150 bp paired-end reads. The authors processed their data as follows. Reads were demultiplexed and collapsed into UMI-guided consensus sequences with migec v1.2.7. Using mixcr v2.1.11, the UMI consensuses were aligned to TRA and TRB V and J templates and assembled into clonotypes. A clonotype was counted as expanded or contracted only when both edgeR and NoisET called the clonotype significant, with the noise models trained on biological replicates. For edgeR calls, the cutoffs were a false discovery rate-adjusted p below 0.01 and a log2 fold-change threshold of 1. As an exploratory analysis of dynamics, max-normalized trajectories of the 1000 most abundant clonotypes were examined with PCA combined with hierarchical clustering. Each responding clone was given a CD4 or CD8 phenotype based on the CD4+ and CD8+ repertoires, which had been sequenced separately. TCRdb trimmed the raw reads at Q25, called clones with MiXCR and kept productive beta chains. Each entry is one CDR3 protein sequence, shown with its most common DNA and genes. The V and J calls and clone size are TCRdb's, not the authors'. This sample gives 240,000 or so distinct CDR3 sequences in total; approximately 9% of them show up just once. The top ten clonotypes cover approximately 20% of the sample.

Ficoll-Paque density gradient centrifugation was used to isolate PBMCs. About this clonotype: Its antigen remains undetermined. Qualities for individual bases were not recorded, and no much larger clone is one base off.

What the study reported, not specific to this receptor: Some responding clones were detected in pre-infection memory, suggesting pre-existing cross-reactive memory T cells joined the SARS-CoV-2 response. Only two mild cases were covered in the study, and larger cohorts including severe cases with pre-infection samples were considered necessary. Contracting CD4+ clones were located mainly in the CM and EM memory subsets, whereas CD8+ clones were found to be enriched in EMRA. From day 15 to 85, contracting clones showed balanced CD4/CD8 phenotypes, whereas a second wave of clones that expanded from day 15 to 37 leaned towards CD4+. Whether the second-wave clones peaking on day 37 were SARS-CoV-2 specific was not confirmed.

The source is a man between 18 and 29 years old who had mild COVID-19 (a few samples of this study predate the infection). The sample titles of this study are shuffled in the database, so cell type and time point are left out; the donor was told from shared clones. The sequencing input was PBMCs or a T cell subset sorted from them (not recorded which).

The CDR3 reads CASSGDRGVNTEAFF. In nucleotides, the sequence is TGTGCCAGCAGCGGGGACAGGGGAGTGAACACTGAAGCTTTCTTT. The rearrangement joined TRBV7-9 to TRBJ1-1, with TRBD1 identical over 10 junction bases. Including the terminal cysteine and phenylalanine, the CDR3 comprises 15 residues. This entry keeps only the CDR3 DNA: 45 bases, framed from base 1. CDR1 and CDR2 (SEHNR, FQNEAQ) derive from the germline V gene (reference sequence). Trimmed from V: 5 bases; trimmed from J: 0 bases; junction bases lacking a gene match: 3.